This TCR beta chain was retrieved from a study of glioma-infiltrating T cells after dendritic cell vaccination. The overall study: Patients had newly diagnosed or recurrent glioblastoma and received dendritic cell vaccines. The study, taken as a whole, reports: No direct clonality-survival link was found; a diverse polyclonal response may matter. Estimated pretreatment TIL content predicted outcome after dendritic cell vaccination.

This CDR3 has 15 residues. The ends lost 8 bases at V and 4 bases at J; junction bases unmatched: 6. Looked up from germline, CDR1 is MNHNS and CDR2 is SASEGT. The primer mix had 60 V beta and 13 J beta primers. Generated by immunoSEQ multiplex PCR, the TCRdb table keeps only in-frame clones and is missing some. The sample lists tens of thousands of clones, more than 65% occurring once. Worth noting for this clone: What it binds is unknown.

The genes are TRBV6-1 and TRBJ2-1; 12 bases map to TRBD2. This clonotype originated in a human donor with glioblastoma. The sequencing here drew on blood, taken before dendritic cell vaccination. CDR3 sequence reads: CASELGLAGYNEQFF. The CDR3 coding sequence is TGTGCCAGCGAGCTCGGACTAGCGGGATACAATGAGCAGTTCTTC.